What follows are 8 T cell receptor beta chains derived from one specimen sequenced in a study of blood T cell repertoires in COVID-19. The data were produced by immunoSEQ multiplex PCR, yet TCRdb's version contains in-frame clones alone and is incomplete. The data hold some 380,000 clones, with roughly four fifths observed a single time. Material: peripheral blood. The receptors come from a human donor with acute or convalescent COVID-19. The donor label of this sample is uncertain.

This sequence joins TRBV10-3 and TRBJ1-2; D perhaps matches TRBD1 (5 bases). V was trimmed by 0 bases and J by 3 bases, leaving 8 bases between them. CDR1 is ENHRY, CDR2 SYGVKD, per germline. The CDR3 is 14 residues long. CDR3 DNA sequence: TGTGCCATCAGTGAGTCATTAGGGGACTATGGCTACACCTTC. Translated: CAISESLGDYGYTF.

CDR3 coding DNA: TGCGCCAGCAGCTTGTATTTAGTTCGGGACAGGGGAACTTCTAGCACAGATACGCAGTATTTT. This sequence encodes CASSLYLVRDRGTSSTDTQYF. This chain uses TRBV5-1 with TRBJ2-3; 10 bases are shared with TRBD1. The CDR3 runs to 21 residues. Unmatched junction bases numbered 17, after V lost 1 base and J lost 0 bases. Per the germline V gene, CDR1 is SGHRS and CDR2 is YFSETQ.

The chain links TRBV9 to TRBJ1-3; D is ambiguous. V was shortened by 0 bases and J by 4 bases, with 8 bases between the two germline ends. The CDR3 extends over 14 amino acids. Per germline, CDR1 SGDLS and CDR2 YYNGEE. CDR3 loop: CASSVATTGNTIYF. As DNA, the CDR3 is TGTGCCAGCAGCGTAGCTACGACAGGAAACACCATATATTTT.

The DNA for the CDR3 is TGTGCCAGCAGCTCCATTTCTAGCGGGAGCTCCTACGAGCAGTACTTC. Protein sequence: CASSSISSGSSYEQYF. The chain joins TRBV5-5 to TRBJ2-7, with 10 nucleotides matching TRBD2. V lost 3 bases, J lost 0 bases, and 6 bases stayed unmatched. The length of the CDR3 is 16 residues. Germline CDR1 and CDR2: SGHKS and YYEKEE (reference sequence). Filled out from reference TRBV5-5 and TRBJ2-7, the complete variable domain reads DAGVTQSPTHLIKTRGQQVTLRCSPISGHKSVSWYQQVLGQGPQFIFQYYEKEERGRGNFPDRFSARQFPNYSSELNVNALLLGDSALYLCASSSISSGSSYEQYFGPGTRLTVT.

This clone was seen a handful of times. The chain has TRBV18 and TRBJ2-1; D uncertain. In germline, CDR1 is KGHSH, CDR2 LQKENI. Between the trimmed V and J ends, which lost 6 bases and 4 bases, there was a span of 7 bases. The length of the CDR3 is 12 residues. The CDR3 nucleotides read TGTGCCAGCTCCGTTGCGTACAATGAGCAGTTCTTC. This gives the protein CASSVAYNEQFF.

The chain has TRBV2 and TRBJ2-7, with D possibly being TRBD1 (6 bases). Trimming removed 3 bases at V and 4 bases at J, with 16 bases between. The CDR3 contains 15 residues. Germline V gene data show CDR1 as SNHLY and CDR2 as FYNNEI. The chain's CDR3 is CASSERQGWGYEQYF. In DNA, the CDR3 is TGTGCCAGCAGTGAGAGGCAGGGGTGGGGATACGAGCAGTACTTC. Full variable domain (remainder filled in from reference TRBV2 and TRBJ2-7): EPEVTQTPSHQVTQMGQEVILRCVPISNHLYFYWYRQILGQKVEFLVSFYNNEISEKSEIFDDQFSVERPDGSNFTLKIRSTKLEDSAMYFCASSERQGWGYEQYFGPGTRLTVT.

CDR3 DNA: TGTGCCAGTAGTAAAACTTTAGCGGGAGGACCTTCCTACGAGCAGTACTTC. This gives the protein CASSKTLAGGPSYEQYF. The chain has TRBV19 and TRBJ2-7; 10 nucleotides match TRBD2. The CDR3 runs 17 residues. The V and J ends lost 4 bases and 1 base, in that order; junction bases with no gene match: 10. CDR1 is LNHDA, CDR2 SQIVND, per germline (reference sequence).

This chain joins TRBV6-5 and TRBJ1-1; D is undetermined. Germline CDR1 and CDR2: MNHEY and SVGAGI. The V gene lost 7 bases and the J gene lost 0 bases, with 12 bases spanning the gap. The CDR3 has 14 amino acids. As DNA, the CDR3 is TGTGCCAGCAAAACCCACGAGCTGAACACTGAAGCTTTCTTT. It encodes CASKTHELNTEAFF.